This paragraph reports one TCR beta chain. Its cognate antigen is unknown. The J segment lost 7 bases and the V segment lost 0 bases, leaving 11 bases of the junction unmatched. The CDR3 is 16 amino acids. Germline loops: CDR1 SGHNT, CDR2 YYREEE (reference sequence). Sequencing was performed with immunoSEQ multiplex PCR; in TCRdb, only in-frame clones are kept and a portion is missing. This sample has tens of thousands of clones, with 60% to 80% found just once. Viral peptide pools were used in the ViraFEST assay to expand antigen-specific CD4+ T cells, and sequencing came afterward. With around ten days of culture completed, CD4+ T cells were isolated. The vaccine recipients had no prior SARS-CoV-2 infection, with negative nucleocapsid antibodies. The sample originates from a study of vaccination effects on CD4 cells after COVID-19. Study-level results: Few convalescent patients and no early post-infection timepoints were included in the study.

This specimen was CD4+ T cells from PBMCs cultured with HCoV-OC43 spike peptides, taken before COVID-19 vaccination. Subset: HCoV-OC43 spike overlapping peptide pool stimulation. The sequence came from a human donor who received a COVID-19 vaccine. This chain links TRBV5-4 with TRBJ1-1; 8 positions agree with TRBD1. The CDR3 loop reads CASSLGPRTGTGEAFF. The CDR3 DNA reads TGTGCCAGCAGCTTGGGACCCAGGACAGGGACGGGTGAAGCTTTCTTT.